This T cell receptor beta chain was documented in a study of cytomegalovirus exposure and HLA in healthy donors. Use of 60 Vbeta and 13 Jbeta primers characterized the PCR. Method: immunoSEQ multiplex PCR; TCRdb's copy keeps in-frame clones and lacks some. The table includes about 140,000 clones, 65% to 90% detected once. Sampled while nominally healthy, donors likely had unrecorded immune exposures. As to this clone: Antigen: not known.

Study conclusions and caveats: Fewer N-insertions than the approximately 700-donor mean were reportedly shown by an Asian-associated ancestry cluster in a later analysis.

The germline gives CDR1 SGHTA, CDR2 FQGNSA. V lost 4 bases to trimming and J lost 6 bases; unmatched junction nucleotides: 5. The CDR3 is 16 amino acids. This chain connects TRBV7-2 to TRBJ2-3, with 15 bases lining up with TRBD2. This TCR came from a female donor in good health and CMV-seronegative. The sequenced material came from PBMCs. The CDR3 here is CASSSGLAGGADTQYF. CDR3 nucleotides: TGTGCCAGCAGCTCCGGACTAGCGGGAGGGGCGGATACGCAGTATTTT.